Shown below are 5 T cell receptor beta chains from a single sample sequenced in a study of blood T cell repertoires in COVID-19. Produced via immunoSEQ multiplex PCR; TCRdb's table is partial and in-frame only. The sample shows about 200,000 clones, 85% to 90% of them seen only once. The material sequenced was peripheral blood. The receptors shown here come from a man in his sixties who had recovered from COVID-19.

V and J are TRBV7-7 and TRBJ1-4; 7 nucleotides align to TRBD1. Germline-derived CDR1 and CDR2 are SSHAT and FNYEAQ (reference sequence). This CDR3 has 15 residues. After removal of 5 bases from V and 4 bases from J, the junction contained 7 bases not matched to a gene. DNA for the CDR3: TGTGCCAGCAGCATGCGACAGGGCGGTAATGAAAAACTGTTTTTT. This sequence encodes CASSMRQGGNEKLFF.

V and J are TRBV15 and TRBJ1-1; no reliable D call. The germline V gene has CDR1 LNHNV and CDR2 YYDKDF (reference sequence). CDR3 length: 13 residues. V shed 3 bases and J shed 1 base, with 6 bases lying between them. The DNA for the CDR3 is TGTGCCACCAGCAGGGCGGCGAACACTGAAGCTTTCTTT. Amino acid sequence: CATSRAANTEAFF.

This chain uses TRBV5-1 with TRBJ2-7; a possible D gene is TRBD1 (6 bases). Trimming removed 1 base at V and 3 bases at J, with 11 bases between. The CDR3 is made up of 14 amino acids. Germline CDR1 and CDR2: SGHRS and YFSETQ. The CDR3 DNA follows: TGCGCCAGCAGCTTGCAGGGGCTTGGCTACGAGCAGTACTTC. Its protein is CASSLQGLGYEQYF.

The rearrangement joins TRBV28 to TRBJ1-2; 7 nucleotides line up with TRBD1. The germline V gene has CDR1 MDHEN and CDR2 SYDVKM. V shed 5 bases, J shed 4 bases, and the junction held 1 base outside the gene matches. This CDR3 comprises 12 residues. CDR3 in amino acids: CASSPGGYGYTF. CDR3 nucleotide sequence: TGTGCCAGCAGTCCAGGGGGCTATGGCTACACCTTC.

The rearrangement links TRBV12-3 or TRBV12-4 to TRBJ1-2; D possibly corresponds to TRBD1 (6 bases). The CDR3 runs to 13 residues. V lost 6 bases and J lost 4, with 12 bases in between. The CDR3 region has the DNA TGTGCCAGCAGCGGCAGGGGAACCTATGGCTACACCTTC. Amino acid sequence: CASSGRGTYGYTF.